A selection of T cell receptor beta chains follows, all from one sample in a study of radiation and T cells in renal cell carcinoma. Clones were sequenced by immunoSEQ multiplex PCR, and TCRdb holds only the in-frame ones, with some missing. The data show about 22,000 clones, about 50% seen once. The sample consisted of tumor tissue, taken from a patient whose treatment included radiotherapy and nephrectomy. Receptor source: a woman between 50 and 59 years old with renal cell carcinoma. Both conserved end residues are part of each CDR3. Each record gives: D gene, clone size, CDR3 length, J gene, V gene, CDR3 DNA, CDR3 protein. A D gene is named only where the DNA matches it firmly. Part of the rows lack a size; the others show once, few, many or a class for expanded clones.

d_call: TRBD1
clone_size: once
cdr3_length: 13
j_call: TRBJ1-2
v_call: TRBV5-6
cdr3_nt: TGCGCCAGCAGCCACGGGACAGCAGGTGGCTACACCTTC
cdr3_aa: CASSHGTAGGYTF

d_call: -
clone_size: few
cdr3_length: 14
j_call: TRBJ2-1
v_call: TRBV25-1
cdr3_nt: TGTGCCAGCAGTGAATCTGGGGTCTGGGATGAGCAGTTCTTC
cdr3_aa: CASSESGVWDEQFF

d_call: -
clone_size: -
cdr3_length: 12
j_call: TRBJ1-1
v_call: TRBV10-3
cdr3_nt: TGTGCCATCACAGGTGACAACACTGAAGCTTTCTTT
cdr3_aa: CAITGDNTEAFF

d_call: -
clone_size: -
cdr3_length: 15
j_call: TRBJ2-3
v_call: TRBV5-6
cdr3_nt: TGTGCCAGCAGCTTAGGGGACGTCGGGGCAGATACGCAGTATTTT
cdr3_aa: CASSLGDVGADTQYF

d_call: TRBD1
clone_size: -
cdr3_length: 15
j_call: TRBJ1-5
v_call: TRBV7-9
cdr3_nt: TGTGCCAGCAGCTTAGACCAGGGGGGCAATCAGCCCCAGCATTTT
cdr3_aa: CASSLDQGGNQPQHF

d_call: -
clone_size: few
cdr3_length: 13
j_call: TRBJ1-1
v_call: TRBV7-3
cdr3_nt: TGTGCCAGCAGCTTAAGTAGGGACTCTGAAGCTTTCTTT
cdr3_aa: CASSLSRDSEAFF

d_call: -
clone_size: -
cdr3_length: 16
j_call: TRBJ2-1
v_call: TRBV7-9
cdr3_nt: TGTGCCAGCATGGGAGGGGGCGAACAGGGCTACAATGAGCAGTTCTTC
cdr3_aa: CASMGGGEQGYNEQFF

d_call: TRBD2
clone_size: many
cdr3_length: 17
j_call: TRBJ2-3
v_call: TRBV9
cdr3_nt: TGTGCCAGCAGCGAGGGGACTAGCGGGGGGATCACAGATACGCAGTATTTT
cdr3_aa: CASSEGTSGGITDTQYF

d_call: -
clone_size: -
cdr3_length: 15
j_call: TRBJ1-1
v_call: TRBV27
cdr3_nt: TGTGCCAGCAGTTTAATGGCTAACATGAACACTGAAGCTTTCTTT
cdr3_aa: CASSLMANMNTEAFF

d_call: -
clone_size: -
cdr3_length: 16
j_call: TRBJ2-1
v_call: TRBV7-9
cdr3_nt: TGTGCCAGCAGCTTAGGGTTCTTCGACACCAACAATGAGCAGTTCTTC
cdr3_aa: CASSLGFFDTNNEQFF

d_call: -
clone_size: once
cdr3_length: 13
j_call: TRBJ2-1
v_call: TRBV4-1
cdr3_nt: TGCGCCAGCAGCCAGTCTACGTACAATGAGCAGTTCTTC
cdr3_aa: CASSQSTYNEQFF

d_call: -
clone_size: -
cdr3_length: 15
j_call: TRBJ1-1
v_call: TRBV2
cdr3_nt: TGTGCCAGCAGTCTTAGACAGGCCATGAACACTGAAGCTTTCTTT
cdr3_aa: CASSLRQAMNTEAFF

d_call: -
clone_size: medium-sized
cdr3_length: 16
j_call: TRBJ2-3
v_call: TRBV5-1
cdr3_nt: TGCGCCAGCAGCTTGTTTCAAGACAACATACCAGATACGCAGTATTTT
cdr3_aa: CASSLFQDNIPDTQYF

d_call: -
clone_size: -
cdr3_length: 13
j_call: TRBJ2-1
v_call: TRBV7-9
cdr3_nt: TGTGCCAGCAGCCCAAGGGGGGACGTCCCCGGATTCTTC
cdr3_aa: CASSPRGDVPGFF

d_call: -
clone_size: -
cdr3_length: 16
j_call: TRBJ1-3
v_call: TRBV30
cdr3_nt: TGTGCCTGGAGTTGGGGTGTCGGGGGAGAAGGAAACACCATATATTTT
cdr3_aa: CAWSWGVGGEGNTIYF

d_call: -
clone_size: -
cdr3_length: 15
j_call: TRBJ1-2
v_call: TRBV13
cdr3_nt: TGTGCCAGCAGCTTAGGCCTTGGGGGCAGAGATGGCTACACCTTC
cdr3_aa: CASSLGLGGRDGYTF

d_call: -
clone_size: -
cdr3_length: 14
j_call: TRBJ1-1
v_call: TRBV6-5
cdr3_nt: TGTGCCAGCAGTTACGGGGGCCAGGACACTGAAGCTTTCTTT
cdr3_aa: CASSYGGQDTEAFF

d_call: -
clone_size: few
cdr3_length: 14
j_call: TRBJ1-1
v_call: TRBV29-1
cdr3_nt: TGCAGCGTTGCCGAGTCCCAGGGGAACACTGAAGCTTTCTTT
cdr3_aa: CSVAESQGNTEAFF

d_call: TRBD2
clone_size: few
cdr3_length: 15
j_call: TRBJ2-3
v_call: TRBV7-8
cdr3_nt: TGTGCCAGCAGTCCCCTGACTAGCGGGGCTGATACGCAGTATTTT
cdr3_aa: CASSPLTSGADTQYF

d_call: TRBD1
clone_size: -
cdr3_length: 18
j_call: TRBJ2-2
v_call: TRBV5-5
cdr3_nt: TGTGCCAGCAGCTTGGAGGTGTACGGGACAGGGTACACCGGGGAGCTGTTTTTT
cdr3_aa: CASSLEVYGTGYTGELFF

d_call: -
clone_size: -
cdr3_length: 16
j_call: TRBJ2-6
v_call: TRBV9
cdr3_nt: TGTGCCAGCAGAAATTCACGACGGTCCGGGGCCAACGTCCTGACTTTC
cdr3_aa: CASRNSRRSGANVLTF

d_call: -
clone_size: -
cdr3_length: 13
j_call: TRBJ2-7
v_call: TRBV7-8
cdr3_nt: TGTGCCAGCACCTTGACCCGTTCCTACGAGCAGTACTTC
cdr3_aa: CASTLTRSYEQYF

d_call: -
clone_size: -
cdr3_length: 14
j_call: TRBJ1-2
v_call: TRBV6-1
cdr3_nt: TGTGCCAGCAGTGAAAGGGGGGAAGGCTATGGCTACACCTTC
cdr3_aa: CASSERGEGYGYTF

d_call: -
clone_size: -
cdr3_length: 14
j_call: TRBJ1-6
v_call: TRBV7-9
cdr3_nt: TGTGCCAGCAGCTCGGGCCAGGAGAATTCACCCCTCCACTTT
cdr3_aa: CASSSGQENSPLHF

d_call: -
clone_size: -
cdr3_length: 13
j_call: TRBJ1-2
v_call: TRBV12-5
cdr3_nt: TGTGCTAGTGGTTTGGATATCCGCTATGGCTACACCTTC
cdr3_aa: CASGLDIRYGYTF